The text below deals with one TCR beta chain. Everyone who took part was roughly 18 to 89 years old, and they came from about two dozen US areas. Shortly before study entry, within 2 weeks, exposed participants had met a COVID-19 case. Assay used: immunoSEQ multiplex PCR; TCRdb lists only in-frame clones, some missing. The sample contains 250,000 to 300,000 clones, approximately 89% of which appear only once. Germline V lookup: CDR1 SGHNT, CDR2 YYREEE (reference sequence). Trimming shortened V by 4 bases and J by 4 bases, and 11 bases separated the two germline ends. The CDR3 loop spans 13 amino acids. This sample is part of a study of blood T cell repertoires in COVID-19. Study background: Both acute and convalescent COVID-19 samples were obtained from the United States, Italy and Spain. T cells, B-cell-depleted T cells, or PBMCs provided the cDNA or gDNA that served as material.

Sequencing was performed on PBMCs or T cells enriched from blood (not recorded which). The clonotype originates from a woman aged 50 to 65 who had been exposed to COVID-19. The gene calls are TRBV5-4 and TRBJ1-2; D ambiguous. CDR3 sequence reads: CASSSPGFYGYTF. The CDR3 nucleotides are TGTGCCAGCAGCAGTCCGGGATTCTATGGCTACACCTTC.